The 20 T cell receptor beta chains given below trace back to one sample, sequenced in a study of blood T cell repertoires in COVID-19 (TCRdb year 2020). Receptor libraries were prepared by the immunoSEQ multiplex PCR assay. The table was pulled from immuneACCESS by TCRdb, which kept in-frame rearrangements only. Such tables lose some clones; where checked, under half of the loss comes from unresolved V genes, and the rest has no known cause. The sample records 250,000 to 300,000 clones, roughly nine tenths of which are singletons. The biggest ten clones account for 1.2% of the sample. Sequenced: PBMCs or T cells enriched from blood (not recorded which). The receptors stem from a human donor in a cohort exposed to, infected with or recovered from COVID-19 (not recorded which). The donor label of this sample is uncertain.

This chain joins TRBV7-9 and TRBJ1-2, with 9 bases fitting TRBD1. This CDR3 contains 14 residues. From germline, CDR1 is SEHNR and CDR2 FQNEAQ (reference sequence). After removal of 1 base from V and 6 bases from J, the junction contained 3 bases not matched to a gene. CDR3 loop: CASSLEGDRDGYTF. CDR3 bases: TGTGCCAGCAGCTTAGAGGGGGACAGGGATGGCTACACCTTC.

The chain uses TRBV5-8 and TRBJ1-4, with a tentative D call TRBD1 (5 bases). Germline lookup yields CDR1 SGHTS and CDR2 YDEGEE. This CDR3 is 15 amino acids long. The germline V and J ends were trimmed by 1 base and 6 bases, with 13 bases remaining between them. CDR3 residues: CASSLWQGGDEKLFF. The CDR3 bases are TGTGCCAGCAGCTTGTGGCAGGGAGGGGATGAAAAACTGTTTTTT.

This sequence joins TRBV3-1 (or the pseudogene TRBV3-2) and TRBJ1-2, with D possibly TRBD1 on 5 matching bases. The CDR3 contains 15 residues. Germline V gene lookup returns CDR1 LGHDT and CDR2 YNNKEL (reference sequence). V lost 3 bases to trimming and J lost 8 bases, with 19 bases between them. The chain's CDR3 is CASSQSGGTVGGYTF. CDR3 sequence (DNA): TGTGCCAGCAGCCAGTCGGGGGGAACCGTGGGCGGCTACACCTTC.

The table lists this clone with a count of one. V usage is TRBV3-1 (or the pseudogene TRBV3-2) and J usage is TRBJ2-7; TRBD2 matches 13 bases. There are 15 residues in the CDR3. Trimming at V came to 3 bases and at J to 6 bases, leaving 5 bases not matched to a gene. The germline V gene encodes CDR1 LGHDT and CDR2 YNNKEL (reference sequence). The CDR3 sequence: CASSHPTSGGPEQYF. The CDR3 DNA sequence: TGTGCCAGCAGCCACCCGACTAGCGGGGGGCCCGAGCAGTACTTC.

The CDR3, as DNA: TGCGCCAGCAGCCAGACAGGGGGGGGAAATGAAAAACTGTTTTTT. Translation: CASSQTGGGNEKLFF. The chain links TRBV4-1 to TRBJ1-4; TRBD1 matches 9 bases. J lost 5 bases, V lost 3 bases, and 4 bases had no gene match. From germline, CDR1 is MGHRA and CDR2 YSYEKL. The CDR3 runs 15 residues.

The chain joins TRBV9 to TRBJ2-7; a weak D match, TRBD2 (6 bases). V dropped 0 bases and J dropped 7 bases, with 23 bases sitting between them. This CDR3 is built from 17 residues. Germline V CDR1 and CDR2: SGDLS, YYNGEE. The CDR3 DNA sequence: TGTGCCAGCAGCGTAGATGGTCGGCGGGGTCACGGGGGTGAGCAGTACTTC. It translates to CASSVDGRRGHGGEQYF. The whole variable domain, remainder taken from reference TRBV9 and TRBJ2-7, is DSGVTQTPKHLITATGQRVTLRCSPRSGDLSVYWYQQSLDQGLQFLIQYYNGEERAKGNILERFSAQQFPDLHSELNLSSLELGDSALYFCASSVDGRRGHGGEQYFGPGTRLTVT.

The chain combines TRBV12-5 with TRBJ2-3, with 9 bases lining up with TRBD2. This CDR3 has 15 residues. Germline V lookup: CDR1 LGHNT, CDR2 FRNRAP. V was pared by 6 bases and J by 1 base, with 5 bases of the junction left unmatched. The CDR3, as DNA: TGTGCTAGTGGCCCTCCTAGCGGGGGCACAGATACGCAGTATTTT. Its translation is CASGPPSGGTDTQYF.

The CDR3: CASSDSPGDAYEQYF. The CDR3, as DNA: TGCGCCAGCAGCGATTCTCCGGGGGACGCCTACGAGCAGTACTTC. The chain is built from TRBV5-1 and TRBJ2-7; perhaps TRBD2 as D (6 bases). The V gene lost 4 bases and the J gene lost 2 bases, with 16 bases spanning the gap. The germline CDR1 and CDR2 sequences are SGHRS and YFSETQ. This CDR3 comprises 15 residues.

This clone was picked up one time. This sequence joins TRBV3-1 (or the pseudogene TRBV3-2) and TRBJ1-6; 7 nucleotides line up with TRBD1. V trimming: 4 bases; J trimming: 6 bases; junction bases outside the gene matches: 12. The germline V gene encodes CDR1 LGHDT and CDR2 YNNKEL (reference sequence). The CDR3 sequence is 17 residues long. Here the CDR3 reads CASSPTGFRGLNSPLHF. Here the CDR3 DNA reads TGTGCCAGCAGCCCGACAGGGTTCAGGGGCCTTAATTCACCCCTCCACTTT.

The V gene is TRBV7-3, the J gene TRBJ1-6, with 7 bases fitting TRBD1. The germline gives CDR1 SGHTA, CDR2 FQGTGA. With 2 bases clipped from V and 9 bases from J, the junction kept 4 bases outside the gene matches. The CDR3 is 14 amino acids. This CDR3 reads CASSLGTAGSPLHF. CDR3 sequence (DNA): TGTGCCAGCAGCTTAGGGACAGCGGGTTCACCCCTCCACTTT. The variable domain in full, with the rest retrieved from reference TRBV7-3 and TRBJ1-6, is GAGVSQTPSNKVTEKGKYVELRCDPISGHTALYWYRQSLGQGPEFLIYFQGTGAADDSGLPNDRFFAVRPEGSVSTLKIQRTERGDSAVYLCASSLGTAGSPLHFGNGTRLTVT.

The chain uses TRBV2 and TRBJ1-1; weak D call: TRBD1 (5 bases). Germline V gene data show CDR1 as SNHLY and CDR2 as FYNNEI. The V end was cut by 6 bases, the J end by 7 bases, with 12 bases between. This CDR3 has 12 residues. In DNA, the CDR3 is TGTGCCAGCAGGGCTCACAGGAGTGAAGCTTTCTTT. This translates into CASRAHRSEAFF.

The rearrangement links TRBV5-1 to TRBJ2-2; D is perhaps TRBD1 (6 bases). V was pared by 8 bases and J by 1 base, with 9 bases between. The CDR3 totals 13 residues. CDR1 is SGHRS, CDR2 YFSETQ, per germline. In DNA, the CDR3 is TGCGCCAGTCGACAGGAGAACACCGGGGAGCTGTTTTTT. Translation gives CASRQENTGELFF. Supplemented by reference TRBV5-1 and TRBJ2-2, the full variable domain reads KAGVTQTPRYLIKTRGQQVTLSCSPISGHRSVSWYQQTPGQGLQFLFEYFSETQRNKGNFPGRFSGRQFSNSRSEMNVSTLELGDSALYLCASRQENTGELFFGEGSRLTVL.

The J gene is TRBJ1-2, the V gene TRBV5-1, with D possibly TRBD1 on 5 matching bases. CDR3 length equals 12 residues. Germline V CDR1 and CDR2: SGHRS, YFSETQ. V was clipped by 0 bases and J by 8 bases, with 8 bases between them. The DNA for the CDR3 is TGCGCCAGCAGCTTGGAAGGGGTAGGCTACACCTTC. As protein: CASSLEGVGYTF.

The gene calls are TRBV4-1 and TRBJ1-3, with 7 bases matching TRBD1. CDR1 MGHRA and CDR2 YSYEKL come from the germline V gene. This CDR3 comprises 16 residues. The V segment lost 0 bases and the J segment 6 bases; nucleotides outside the gene matches: 8. The CDR3: CASSQDMGRGANTIYF. In nucleotides, the CDR3 is TGCGCCAGCAGCCAAGATATGGGCAGGGGGGCAAACACCATATATTTT.

The sample holds one count of this clone. The chain employs TRBV9 and TRBJ1-1, with D perhaps TRBD1 (6 bases). Germline V gene sequence: CDR1 SGDLS, CDR2 YYNGEE. The CDR3 has 13 residues. V lost 4 bases to trimming and J lost 1 base, with 8 bases between them. CDR3 DNA sequence: TGTGCCAGCAGCACAGGGCCGAACACTGAAGCTTTCTTT. It is translated as CASSTGPNTEAFF.

V gene TRBV4-1 combines with J gene TRBJ2-3, with D possibly matching TRBD1 (6 bases). V was cut by 1 base and J by 2 bases, with 10 bases left in between. Looked up from germline, CDR1 is MGHRA and CDR2 is YSYEKL. This CDR3 is 15 amino acids long. CDR3 protein: CASSQVRGTTDTQYF. CDR3 nucleotide sequence: TGCGCCAGCAGCCAAGTGAGGGGGACCACAGATACGCAGTATTTT.

The CDR3 loop is CASSSLGAGGPQVWEQFF. CDR3 coding DNA: TGTGCCAGCAGCTCCCTAGGGGCGGGGGGGCCCCAGGTTTGGGAGCAGTTCTTC. The chain combines TRBV7-9 with TRBJ2-1, with TRBD2 matching over 9 bases. With 4 bases clipped from V and 10 bases from J, the junction kept 20 bases outside the gene matches. Germline-derived CDR1 and CDR2 are SEHNR and FQNEAQ (reference sequence). The CDR3 spans 18 residues.

V and J are TRBV5-1 and TRBJ2-2, with D maybe TRBD2 (7 bases). The CDR3 runs 15 residues. Deletions cut 7 bases from V and 4 bases from J, with 17 bases between. CDR1 and CDR2 from the germline V gene are SGHRS and YFSETQ. This CDR3 is CASGPRGAGTGELFF. In DNA, the CDR3 is TGCGCCAGCGGCCCCCGGGGGGCCGGCACCGGGGAGCTGTTTTTT.

V gene TRBV6-4 combines with J gene TRBJ2-5, with unresolved D. The CDR3 is 9 amino acids. Deletions cut 10 bases from V and 4 bases from J, with 4 bases between. Germline V gene sequence: CDR1 MRHNA, CDR2 SNTAGT. The CDR3 DNA reads as TGTGCCATCTCAGAGACCCAGTACTTC. It translates to CAISETQYF.

V and J are TRBV6-5 and TRBJ1-2; D is possibly TRBD1 (6 bases). CDR1 and CDR2 (germline): MNHEY, SVGAGI. The ends were cut back, 6 bases at V and 8 bases at J, with 13 bases in the middle. The CDR3 is made up of 12 amino acids. CDR3 sequence reads: CASSTPGQGYTF. The CDR3 DNA is TGTGCCAGCAGCACCCCCGGACAGGGCTACACCTTC.